This is a list of T cell receptor beta chains from one sample in a study of blood T cell repertoires in COVID-19. The protocol was immunoSEQ multiplex PCR, while the TCRdb copy is restricted to in-frame clones and leaves out a portion. The data show tens of thousands of clones, around 79% seen once. Sequencing was carried out using peripheral blood. The receptors shown here come from a human donor in a cohort sampled during active COVID-19. Each CDR3 is given with its conserved first and last residue. A D gene is named only where the DNA matches it firmly. Part of the rows lack a size; the others show once, few, many or a class for expanded clones.

d_call j_call clone_size v_call cdr3_aa cdr3_nt
NA TRBJ2-7 NA TRBV5-1 CASREGDYDEQYF TGCGCCAGCAGAGAGGGGGATTACGACGAGCAGTACTTC
NA TRBJ2-3 NA TRBV30 CAWRQSSDTQYF TGTGCCTGGAGACAATCATCTGATACGCAGTATTTT
NA TRBJ2-5 NA TRBV7-8 CASSFGGGETQYF TGTGCCAGCAGTTTCGGTGGAGGAGAGACCCAGTACTTC
NA TRBJ1-1 NA TRBV21-1 CASSKVTGKAFF TGTGCCAGCAGCAAAGTGACAGGGAAAGCTTTCTTT
TRBD2 TRBJ2-7 NA TRBV6-2/TRBV6-3 CASSILAGAYEQYF TGTGCCAGCAGTATCCTAGCGGGGGCCTACGAGCAGTACTTC
TRBD1 TRBJ1-5 NA TRBV27 CASSDRGRNQPQHF TGTGCCAGCAGTGACAGGGGCCGCAATCAGCCCCAGCATTTT
NA TRBJ1-2 few TRBV5-1 CASSLFEGYGYTF TGCGCCAGCAGCTTGTTCGAGGGCTATGGCTACACCTTC
NA TRBJ2-1 NA TRBV5-4 CASSLSAGALDNEQFF TGTGCCAGCAGCTTGTCAGCGGGTGCCCTCGACAATGAGCAGTTCTTC
NA TRBJ1-1 few TRBV3-1/TRBV3-2 CASSGTTGSTEAFF TGTGCCAGCAGCGGAACAACAGGGAGCACTGAAGCTTTCTTT
NA TRBJ2-7 NA TRBV21-1 CAGKRGTYEQYF TGTGCCGGAAAACGGGGGACGTACGAGCAGTACTTC
TRBD2 TRBJ2-1 NA TRBV2 CASSGSGRGSYNEQFF TGTGCCAGCAGTGGGTCCGGGAGGGGGTCCTACAATGAGCAGTTCTTC